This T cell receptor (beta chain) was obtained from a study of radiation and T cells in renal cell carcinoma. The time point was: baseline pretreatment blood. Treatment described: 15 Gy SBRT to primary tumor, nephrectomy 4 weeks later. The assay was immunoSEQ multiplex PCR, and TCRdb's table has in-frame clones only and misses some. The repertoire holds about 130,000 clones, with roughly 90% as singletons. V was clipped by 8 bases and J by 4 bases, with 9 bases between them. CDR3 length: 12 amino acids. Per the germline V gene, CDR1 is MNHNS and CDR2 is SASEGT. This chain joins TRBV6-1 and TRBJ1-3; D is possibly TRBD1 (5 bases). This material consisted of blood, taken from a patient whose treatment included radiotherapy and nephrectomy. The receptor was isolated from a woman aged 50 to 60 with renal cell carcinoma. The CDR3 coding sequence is TGTGCCAGCCTGGACACCGGAAACACCATATATTTT. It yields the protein CASLDTGNTIYF.